The 24 T cell receptor beta chains given below trace back to one sample, sequenced in a study of cytomegalovirus exposure and HLA in healthy donors. It was with 60 Vbeta and 13 Jbeta primers that the PCR ran. Assay: immunoSEQ multiplex PCR; the TCRdb copy retains only in-frame clones and omits some. The sample shows more than 85,000 clones, approximately 86% of them seen only once. The sequencing sample was made of PBMCs. These TCRs come from a man aged 40-50 years in good health and CMV-seronegative.

The chain recombines TRBV6-6 with TRBJ2-7; tentative D call: TRBD2 (7 bases). Germline V CDR1 and CDR2: MNHNY, SVGAGI (reference sequence). The V end lost 8 bases, the J end lost 2 bases, and 10 bases lay between the germline ends. The CDR3 runs 12 residues. The CDR3 coding sequence is TGTGCCAGCGGCGGGGGCCCCTACGAGCAGTACTTC. Protein sequence: CASGGGPYEQYF.

The chain recombines TRBV6-5 with TRBJ1-1, with 9 positions matching TRBD1. Germline V CDR1 and CDR2: MNHEY, SVGAGI. The CDR3 extends over 15 amino acids. V dropped 4 bases and J dropped 1; count of bases not matched to a gene: 4. The CDR3: CASSLQGAGNTEAFF. CDR3 bases: TGTGCCAGCAGTTTACAGGGGGCAGGGAACACTGAAGCTTTCTTT.

The chain carries TRBV2 and TRBJ2-3, with a possible D match to TRBD1 (5 bases). Germline CDR1 and CDR2: SNHLY and FYNNEI. V lost 8 bases, J lost 0 bases, and 12 bases lay in between. The CDR3 length is 14 residues. CDR3 protein: CASRTGHSTDTQYF. Written as DNA, the CDR3 is TGTGCCAGCCGGACCGGACATAGCACAGATACGCAGTATTTT. Full variable domain (rest looked up from reference TRBV2 and TRBJ2-3): EPEVTQTPSHQVTQMGQEVILRCVPISNHLYFYWYRQILGQKVEFLVSFYNNEISEKSEIFDDQFSVERPDGSNFTLKIRSTKLEDSAMYFCASRTGHSTDTQYFGPGTRLTVL.

The chain combines TRBV7-3 with TRBJ1-6; perhaps TRBD1 as D (5 bases). The germline V gene has CDR1 SGHTA and CDR2 FQGTGA. The CDR3 sequence is 15 residues long. The V gene lost 5 bases and the J gene lost 4 bases, with 12 bases spanning the gap. CDR3 coding DNA: TGTGCCAGCAGCCCGGACGGGGGGTATAATTCACCCCTCCACTTT. Protein: CASSPDGGYNSPLHF.

The J gene is TRBJ2-7, the V gene TRBV30; perhaps TRBD2 as D (5 bases). Looked up from germline, CDR1 is GTSNPN and CDR2 is SVGIG (reference sequence). The CDR3 contains 12 residues. V was trimmed by 2 bases and J by 3 bases, leaving 8 bases between them. This CDR3 reads CAWSRGGYEQYF. CDR3 nucleotides: TGTGCCTGGAGTCGTGGAGGCTACGAGCAGTACTTC.

This CDR3 is CASSRFIAGYSTDTQYF. The CDR3 nucleotides are TGCGCCAGCAGCCGCTTTATAGCGGGGTATAGCACAGATACGCAGTATTTT. The chain employs TRBV5-1 and TRBJ2-3; 8 bases are a match to TRBD2. There are 17 residues in the CDR3. The J segment lost 0 bases and the V segment lost 4 bases, leaving 10 bases of the junction unmatched. Per germline, CDR1 SGHRS and CDR2 YFSETQ.

V gene TRBV2 combines with J gene TRBJ1-1; TRBD1 might be the D (5 bases). V was clipped by 6 bases and J by 5 bases, with 7 bases between them. Germline values: CDR1 SNHLY, CDR2 FYNNEI. This CDR3 has 11 residues. The CDR3 nucleotides read TGTGCCAGCAGGGGGGGAACTGAAGCTTTCTTT. Encoded protein: CASRGGTEAFF.

This clone came up a few times. This chain links TRBV5-6 with TRBJ1-5; D remains unclear. V was clipped by 4 bases and J by 3 bases, with 14 bases between them. Germline CDR1 SGHDT, CDR2 YYEEEE. This CDR3 is 15 amino acids long. CDR3 region: CASSGREQHNQPQHF. The CDR3 bases are TGTGCCAGCAGCGGTCGGGAACAGCACAATCAGCCCCAGCATTTT.

The CDR3, as DNA: TGTGCCTGGAGTGTTGGTGGGAGCTCCTACGAGCAGTACTTC. Translation: CAWSVGGSSYEQYF. The gene calls are TRBV30 and TRBJ2-5, with a possible D match to TRBD2 (5 bases). The J call may be incorrect, as the DNA end agrees better with TRBJ2-7. Per germline, CDR1 GTSNPN and CDR2 SVGIG (reference sequence). The CDR3 loop spans 14 amino acids.

The rearrangement joins TRBV6-1 to TRBJ1-2; D unclear. The CDR3 is 13 amino acids. Trimming shortened V by 5 bases and J by 4 bases, and 11 bases separated the two germline ends. The V gene's germline CDR1 is MNHNS and CDR2 SASEGT. The CDR3 bases are TGTGCCAGCAGTTTAGACCGACTCTATGGCTACACCTTC. It yields the protein CASSLDRLYGYTF.

The J gene is TRBJ2-3, the V gene TRBV25-1; no clear D gene. In germline, CDR1 is MGHDK, CDR2 SYGVNS. V was pared by 4 bases and J by 5 bases, with 4 bases between. This CDR3 has 11 residues. DNA for the CDR3: TGTGCCAGCAGTGCTAAAGATACGCAGTATTTT. Protein sequence: CASSAKDTQYF.

This clone showed up just a few times. The rearrangement links TRBV9 to TRBJ1-1; TRBD1 is a possible D gene (6 bases). Germline assignment: CDR1 SGDLS and CDR2 YYNGEE. The CDR3 totals 15 residues. Trimming pared 3 bases from V and 1 base from J, leaving 13 bases between. This CDR3 is CASSATGFSNTEAFF. Here the CDR3 DNA reads TGTGCCAGCAGCGCAACAGGGTTCTCGAACACTGAAGCTTTCTTT.

The chain recombines TRBV5-6 with TRBJ2-6; D ambiguous. The V end lost 5 bases, the J end lost 0 bases, and 6 bases lay between the germline ends. The CDR3 extends over 14 amino acids. The V gene's germline CDR1 is SGHDT and CDR2 YYEEEE. DNA of the CDR3: TGTGCCAGCAGAGTCAGCTCTGGGGCCAACGTCCTGACTTTC. The encoded protein is CASRVSSGANVLTF.

The rearrangement links TRBV7-9 to TRBJ1-4; no firm D call. Trimming shortened V by 5 bases and J by 11 bases, and 9 bases separated the two germline ends. CDR3 length equals 11 residues. CDR1 is SEHNR, CDR2 FQNEAQ, per germline (reference sequence). CDR3 in DNA: TGTGCCAGCAGCCAAGGAGATAAACTGTTTTTT. The encoded protein is CASSQGDKLFF.

The chain couples TRBV15 to TRBJ1-3; unclear D gene. This CDR3 region has 17 residues. Trimming took off 0 bases at V and 0 bases at J, with 12 bases between the two ends. Per germline, CDR1 LNHNV and CDR2 YYDKDF (reference sequence). The CDR3 coding sequence is TGTGCCACCAGCAGAGATGGGGAGGTCACCTCTGGAAACACCATATATTTT. Translating it yields CATSRDGEVTSGNTIYF.

The chain employs TRBV27 and TRBJ1-6; TRBD1 matches 8 bases. The CDR3 is 16 amino acids. Germline CDR1 and CDR2: MNHEY and SMNVEV (reference sequence). J gave up 7 bases and V 0 bases, and 5 bases lay outside the gene matches. The CDR3 protein is CASSLSVDRVNSPLHF. CDR3 DNA sequence: TGTGCCAGCAGTTTATCGGTGGACAGGGTAAATTCACCCCTCCACTTT.

The chain employs TRBV28 and TRBJ2-4, with 8 bases fitting TRBD2. This CDR3 is built from 14 residues. V gave up 7 bases and J gave up 6 bases; unmatched junction bases: 8. The germline V gene has CDR1 MDHEN and CDR2 SYDVKM. The CDR3 spells CASTRGGSVNIQYF. CDR3 bases: TGTGCCAGCACCCGGGGGGGCTCGGTAAACATTCAGTACTTC.

The J gene is TRBJ1-4, the V gene TRBV7-9, with D possibly TRBD1 on 5 matching bases. Between the trimmed V and J ends, which lost 5 bases and 7 bases, there was a span of 20 bases. The CDR3 sequence is 16 residues long. Germline V gene lookup returns CDR1 SEHNR and CDR2 FQNEAQ (reference sequence). CDR3 DNA sequence: TGTGCCAGCAGCACCTTTCCGGGACTGTGGGGTGAAAAACTGTTTTTT. Translating it yields CASSTFPGLWGEKLFF.

This clone was seen only once. This sequence joins TRBV5-4 and TRBJ2-7, with a weak D call TRBD2 (7 bases). Trimming removed 3 bases from V and 3 bases from J, with 10 bases in between. Looked up from germline, CDR1 is SGHNT and CDR2 is YYREEE (reference sequence). The CDR3 runs to 13 residues. CDR3 nucleotide sequence: TGTGCCAGCAGCTCGGGGGGCCACTACGAGCAGTACTTC. This gives the protein CASSSGGHYEQYF. Complete variable domain (other parts from reference TRBV5-4 and TRBJ2-7): ETGVTQSPTHLIKTRGQQVTLRCSSQSGHNTVSWYQQALGQGPQFIFQYYREEENGRGNFPPRFSGLQFPNYSSELNVNALELDDSALYLCASSSGGHYEQYFGPGTRLTVT.

This clone was seen just once. The V and J genes are TRBV15 and TRBJ2-5; D is unresolved. Germline V gives CDR1 LNHNV, CDR2 YYDKDF (reference sequence). The length of the CDR3 is 17 residues. Trimming left V 3 bases short and J 2 bases short, with 19 bases between. CDR3 amino acids: CATSSKLVQQIQETQYF. CDR3 coding DNA: TGTGCCACCAGCAGTAAGCTTGTACAGCAAATACAAGAGACCCAGTACTTC.

V gene TRBV21-1 combines with J gene TRBJ1-5; the D call TRBD1 from the table was never checked on the DNA. TRBV21-1 is shown as a pseudogene. The CDR3 contains 18 residues. The CDR3 region is CASSKGSYRGYSNQPQHF. CDR3 bases: TGTGCCAGCAGCAAGGGGTCCTACAGGGGATATAGCAATCAGCCCCAGCATTTT.

Of note for this clone: A junction boundary mismatches the germline segment, possibly from a read error. The CDR3 DNA follows: TGTGCCAGCAGCTTATTTTCAGGTGAAGCTTTCTTT. Translating gives CASSLFSGEAFF. The rearrangement joins TRBV28 to TRBJ1-1, with D unclear. The CDR3 has 12 amino acids. CDR1 MDHEN and CDR2 SYDVKM come from the germline V gene.

The V call is TRBV18, the J call TRBJ1-3, with unresolved D. CDR1 and CDR2 (germline): KGHSH, LQKENI. Trimming shortened V by 2 bases and J by 2 bases, and 7 bases separated the two germline ends. This CDR3 contains 14 residues. The DNA of the CDR3 is TGTGCCAGCTCACCAACGAGGGCTGGAAACACCATATATTTT. Its translation is CASSPTRAGNTIYF.

This rearrangement joins TRBV14 to TRBJ2-7; a weak D match, TRBD1 (5 bases). Germline V gene sequence: CDR1 SGHDN, CDR2 FVKESK. This CDR3 comprises 18 residues. V lost 4 bases and J lost 4, with 26 bases in between. The CDR3 spells CASSRTFQGIKTHYEQYF. In nucleotides, the CDR3 is TGTGCCAGCAGCCGAACATTTCAGGGAATCAAAACCCATTACGAGCAGTACTTC. The whole variable domain, filled in from reference TRBV14 and TRBJ2-7, reads EAGVTQFPSHSVIEKGQTVTLRCDPISGHDNLYWYRRVMGKEIKFLLHFVKESKQDESGMPNNRFLAERTGGTYSTLKVQPAELEDSGVYFCASSRTFQGIKTHYEQYFGPGTRLTVT.